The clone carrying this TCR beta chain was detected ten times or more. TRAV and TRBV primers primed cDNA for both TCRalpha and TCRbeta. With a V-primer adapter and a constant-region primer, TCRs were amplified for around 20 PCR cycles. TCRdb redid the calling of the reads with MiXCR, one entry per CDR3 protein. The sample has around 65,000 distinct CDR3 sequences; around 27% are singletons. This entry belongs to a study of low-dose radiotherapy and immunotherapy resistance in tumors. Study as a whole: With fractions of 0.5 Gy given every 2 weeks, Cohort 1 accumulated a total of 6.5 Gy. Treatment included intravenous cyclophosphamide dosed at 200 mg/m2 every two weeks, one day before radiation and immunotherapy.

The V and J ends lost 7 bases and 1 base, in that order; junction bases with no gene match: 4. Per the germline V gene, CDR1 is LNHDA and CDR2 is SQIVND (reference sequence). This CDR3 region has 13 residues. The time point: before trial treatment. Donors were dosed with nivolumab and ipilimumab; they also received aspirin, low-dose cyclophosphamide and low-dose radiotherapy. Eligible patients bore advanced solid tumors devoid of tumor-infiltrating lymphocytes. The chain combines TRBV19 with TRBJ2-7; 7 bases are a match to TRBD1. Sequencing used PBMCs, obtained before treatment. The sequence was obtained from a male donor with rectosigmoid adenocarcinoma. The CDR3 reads CASKGDSSYEQYF. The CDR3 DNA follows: TGTGCCAGTAAGGGGGACAGTTCCTACGAGCAGTACTTC. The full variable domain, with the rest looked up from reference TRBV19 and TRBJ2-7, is DGGITQSPKYLFRKEGQNVTLSCEQNLNHDAMYWYRQDPGQGLRLIYYSQIVNDFQKGDIAEGYSVSREKKESFPLTVTSAQKNPTAFYLCASKGDSSYEQYFGPGTRLTVT.